This T cell receptor beta chain was sequenced during a study of blood T cell repertoires in COVID-19. Looking at the study overall: Collection of acute and convalescent COVID-19 samples took place in the United States, Italy and Spain. T cells, B-cell-depleted T cells, or PBMCs provided the cDNA or gDNA that served as material.

CDR3 length: 14 residues. Germline assignment: CDR1 MNHEY and CDR2 SMNVEV (reference sequence). Trimming removed 1 base from V and 11 bases from J, with 17 bases in between. As originally analysed: Using reference gene primer amplification, nucleated cell counts were estimated. The repertoire was sequenced with immunoSEQ multiplex PCR; TCRdb's copy has only in-frame clones and lacks some. V, J and clone size were drawn from that table, and D and trimming were deduced from the DNA. The table has 300,000 to 350,000 clones, around nine tenths seen once; the top ten hold roughly 3.5%. Input material: peripheral blood. This receptor was identified in a woman younger than 30 who had recovered from COVID-19. The gene calls are TRBV27 and TRBJ1-1; D possibly corresponds to TRBD1 (6 bases). DNA of the CDR3: TGTGCCAGCAGTTTATTAAACGGGGGCGGGGGGGCTTTCTTT. It codes for CASSLLNGGGGAFF.